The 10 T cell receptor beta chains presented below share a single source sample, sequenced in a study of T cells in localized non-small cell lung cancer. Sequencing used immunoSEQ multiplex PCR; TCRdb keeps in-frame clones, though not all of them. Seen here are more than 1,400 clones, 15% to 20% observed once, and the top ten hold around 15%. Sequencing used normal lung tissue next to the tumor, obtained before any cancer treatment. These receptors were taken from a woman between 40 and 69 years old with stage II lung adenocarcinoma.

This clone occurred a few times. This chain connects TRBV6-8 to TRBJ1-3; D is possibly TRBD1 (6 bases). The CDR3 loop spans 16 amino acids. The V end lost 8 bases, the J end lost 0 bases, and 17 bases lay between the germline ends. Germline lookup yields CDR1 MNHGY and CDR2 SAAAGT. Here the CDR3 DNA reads TGTGCCAGCCAACTTCGGGGGCCGAGCTCTGGAAACACCATATATTTT. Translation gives CASQLRGPSSGNTIYF.

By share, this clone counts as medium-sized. CDR3 in DNA: TGTGCCAGCAGCCAAGCATCCAGCGCGCGGGCCGGTGAGCAGTACTTC. It yields the protein CASSQASSARAGEQYF. The V gene is TRBV11-3, the J gene TRBJ2-7; the D gene is possibly TRBD2 (5 bases). Per the germline V gene, CDR1 is SGHNT and CDR2 is YENEEA. This CDR3 has 16 amino acids. The germline V and J ends were trimmed by 5 bases and 7 bases, with 24 bases remaining between them.

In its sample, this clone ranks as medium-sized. The CDR3 bases are TGTGCCAGCAGCCGAGGGGGGACTAATGAAAAACTGTTTTTT. Translation: CASSRGGTNEKLFF. The chain has TRBV11-3 and TRBJ1-4; weak D call: TRBD1 (6 bases). This CDR3 comprises 14 residues. V lost 5 bases to trimming and J lost 2 bases, with 9 bases between them. CDR1 and CDR2 from the germline V gene are SGHNT and YENEEA. The full variable domain, with the rest looked up from reference TRBV11-3 and TRBJ1-4, is EAGVVQSPRYKIIEKKQPVAFWCNPISGHNTLYWYLQNLGQGPELLIRYENEEAVDDSQLPKDRFSAERLKGVDSTLKIQPAELGDSAVYLCASSRGGTNEKLFFGSGTQLSVL.

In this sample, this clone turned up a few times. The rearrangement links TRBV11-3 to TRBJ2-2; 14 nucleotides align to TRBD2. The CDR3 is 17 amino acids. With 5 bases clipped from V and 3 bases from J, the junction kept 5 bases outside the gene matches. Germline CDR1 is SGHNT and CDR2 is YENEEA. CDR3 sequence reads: CASSQTSGGAHTGELFF. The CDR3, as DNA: TGTGCCAGCAGCCAGACTAGCGGGGGGGCCCACACCGGGGAGCTGTTTTTT. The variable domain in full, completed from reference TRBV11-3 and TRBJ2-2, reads EAGVVQSPRYKIIEKKQPVAFWCNPISGHNTLYWYLQNLGQGPELLIRYENEEAVDDSQLPKDRFSAERLKGVDSTLKIQPAELGDSAVYLCASSQTSGGAHTGELFFGEGSRLTVL.

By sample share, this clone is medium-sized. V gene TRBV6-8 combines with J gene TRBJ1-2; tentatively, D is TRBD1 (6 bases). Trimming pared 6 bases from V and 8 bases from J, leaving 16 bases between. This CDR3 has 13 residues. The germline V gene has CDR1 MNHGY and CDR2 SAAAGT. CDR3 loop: CASRDSTVGGYTF. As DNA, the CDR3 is TGTGCCAGCAGGGACAGCACAGTTGGGGGCTACACCTTC.

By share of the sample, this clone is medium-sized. The chain's CDR3 is CASSLSVTEYEQYF. Written as DNA, the CDR3 is TGTGCCAGCAGCTTGAGCGTGACGGAGTACGAGCAGTACTTC. J is TRBJ2-7 and V is TRBV11-3, with D uncertain. The germline V gene has CDR1 SGHNT and CDR2 YENEEA. Trimming took 3 bases from V and 4 from J, leaving 13 bases between them. This CDR3 contains 14 residues.

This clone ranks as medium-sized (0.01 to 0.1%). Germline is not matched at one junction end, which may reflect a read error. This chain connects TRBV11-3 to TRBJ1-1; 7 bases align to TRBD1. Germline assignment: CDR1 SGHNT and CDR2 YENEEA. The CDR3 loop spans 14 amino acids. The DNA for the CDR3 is TGTGCCAGCAGCATAGACAGGGCGAACACTGAAGCTTTCTTT. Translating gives CASSIDRANTEAFF.

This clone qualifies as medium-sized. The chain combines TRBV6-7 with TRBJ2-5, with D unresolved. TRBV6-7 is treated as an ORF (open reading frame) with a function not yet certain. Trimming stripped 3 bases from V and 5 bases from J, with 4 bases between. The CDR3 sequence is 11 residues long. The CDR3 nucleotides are TGTGCCAGCAGTTATGGGGAGACCCAGTACTTC. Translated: CASSYGETQYF.

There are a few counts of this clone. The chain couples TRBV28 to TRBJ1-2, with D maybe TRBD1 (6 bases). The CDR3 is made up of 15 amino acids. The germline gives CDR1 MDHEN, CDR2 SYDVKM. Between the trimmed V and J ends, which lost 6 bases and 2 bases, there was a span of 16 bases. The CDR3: CASRATGISNYGYTF. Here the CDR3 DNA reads TGTGCCAGCAGGGCTACAGGGATTTCCAACTATGGCTACACCTTC.

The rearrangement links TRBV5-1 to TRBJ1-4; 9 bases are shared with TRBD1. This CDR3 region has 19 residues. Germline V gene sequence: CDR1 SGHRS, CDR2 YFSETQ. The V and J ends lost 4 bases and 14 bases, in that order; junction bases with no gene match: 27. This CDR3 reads CASSPGTGTPSTFSASLFF. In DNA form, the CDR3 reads TGCGCCAGCAGCCCCGGGACAGGGACCCCCTCCACTTTTTCAGCCTCCCTGTTTTTT.